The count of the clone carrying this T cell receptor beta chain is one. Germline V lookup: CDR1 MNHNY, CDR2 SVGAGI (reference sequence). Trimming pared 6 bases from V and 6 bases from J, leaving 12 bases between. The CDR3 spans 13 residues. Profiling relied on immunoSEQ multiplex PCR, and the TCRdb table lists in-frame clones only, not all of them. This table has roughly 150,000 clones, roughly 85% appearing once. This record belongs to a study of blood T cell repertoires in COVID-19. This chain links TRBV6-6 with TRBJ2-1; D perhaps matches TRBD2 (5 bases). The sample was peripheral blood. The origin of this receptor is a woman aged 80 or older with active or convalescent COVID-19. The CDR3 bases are TGTGCCAGCAGCCGGGATAGCTTCAATGAGCAGTTCTTC. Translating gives CASSRDSFNEQFF.